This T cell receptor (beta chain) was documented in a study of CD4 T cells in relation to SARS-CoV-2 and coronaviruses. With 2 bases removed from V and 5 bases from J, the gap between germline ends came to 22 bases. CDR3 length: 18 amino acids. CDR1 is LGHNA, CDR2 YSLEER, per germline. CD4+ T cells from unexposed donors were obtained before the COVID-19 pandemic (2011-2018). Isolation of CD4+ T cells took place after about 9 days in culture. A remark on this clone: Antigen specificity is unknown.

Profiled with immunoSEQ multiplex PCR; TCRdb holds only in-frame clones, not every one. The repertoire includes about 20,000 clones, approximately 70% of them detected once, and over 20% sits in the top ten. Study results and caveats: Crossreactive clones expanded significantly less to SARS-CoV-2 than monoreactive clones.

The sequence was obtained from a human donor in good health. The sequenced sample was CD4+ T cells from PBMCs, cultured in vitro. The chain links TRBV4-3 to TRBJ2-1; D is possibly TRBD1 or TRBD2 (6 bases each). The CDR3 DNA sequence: TGCGCCAGCAGCCAATTGGCTTGGGGGGCAGGGAGACACAATGAGCAGTTCTTC. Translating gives CASSQLAWGAGRHNEQFF.